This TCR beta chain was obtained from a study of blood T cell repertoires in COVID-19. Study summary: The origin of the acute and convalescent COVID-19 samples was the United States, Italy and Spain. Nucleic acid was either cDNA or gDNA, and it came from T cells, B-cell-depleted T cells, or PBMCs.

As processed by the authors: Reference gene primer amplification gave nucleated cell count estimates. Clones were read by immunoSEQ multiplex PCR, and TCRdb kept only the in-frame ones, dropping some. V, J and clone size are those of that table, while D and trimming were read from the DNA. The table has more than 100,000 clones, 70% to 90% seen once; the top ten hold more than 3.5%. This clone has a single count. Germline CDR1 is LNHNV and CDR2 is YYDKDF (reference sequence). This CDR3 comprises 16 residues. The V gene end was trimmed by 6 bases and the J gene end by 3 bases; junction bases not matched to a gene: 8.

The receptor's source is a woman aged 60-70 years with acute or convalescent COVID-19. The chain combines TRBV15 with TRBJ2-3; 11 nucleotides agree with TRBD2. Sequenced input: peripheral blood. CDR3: CATRAGTSGITDTQYF. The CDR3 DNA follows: TGTGCCACCAGGGCCGGGACTAGCGGTATTACAGATACGCAGTATTTT.